Sequencing of this T cell receptor (beta chain) was carried out in a study of blood T cell repertoires in COVID-19. Turning to the study itself: Material from acute and convalescent COVID-19 was sourced from the United States, Italy and Spain.

Germline loops: CDR1 SQVTM, CDR2 ANQGSEA. Trimming removed 7 bases from V and 2 bases from J, with 20 bases in between. CDR3 length equals 15 residues. Methods used by the authors: How many nucleated cells were present was estimated from reference gene primer amplification. The data were produced by immunoSEQ multiplex PCR, yet TCRdb's version contains in-frame clones alone and is incomplete. V and J calls and clone size come straight from that table; D and trimming were deduced from the DNA. This table has some 390,000 clones, 80% to 90% appearing once. Patients at the Seattle site were enrolled during active infection and followed longitudinally.

The sample was peripheral blood. The rearrangement joins TRBV29-1 to TRBJ1-2; D not resolved. This sequence originates from a woman aged 60-75 years with COVID-19, enrolled during active disease. CDR3 DNA sequence: TGCAGCGGTGGGCCGGGAGGAGCAAAAAACTATGGCTACACCTTC. This encodes CSGGPGGAKNYGYTF. Full variable domain (missing parts from reference TRBV29-1 and TRBJ1-2): SAVISQKPSRDICQRGTSLTIQCQVDSQVTMMFWYRQQPGQSLTLIATANQGSEATYESGFVIDKFPISRPNLTFSTLTVSNMSPEDSSIYLCSGGPGGAKNYGYTFGSGTRLTVV.